Below are 4 T cell receptor beta chains sequenced from a single sample in a study of T cell changes during pregnancy in multiple sclerosis. Repertoires were generated with immunoSEQ multiplex PCR, while TCRdb's copy carries only in-frame clones and drops some. The table includes about 64,000 clones, 95% to 97% detected once. Here the sequenced sample was CD8+ T cells from peripheral blood mononuclear cells, taken after pregnancy. Receptors were obtained from a female donor with multiple sclerosis, enrolled in a pregnancy study.

The V call is TRBV4-1, the J call TRBJ1-1; no definite D call. The CDR3 extends over 15 amino acids. From germline, CDR1 is MGHRA and CDR2 YSYEKL. Trimming took off 3 bases at V and 3 bases at J, with 14 bases between the two ends. The CDR3 region has the DNA TGCGCCAGCAGCCAGGATCCCGGAGGGCACACTGAAGCTTTCTTT. Residues: CASSQDPGGHTEAFF.

The chain uses TRBV15 and TRBJ2-7, with D maybe TRBD1 (7 bases). The CDR3 length is 14 residues. Trimming removed 1 base at V and 2 bases at J, with 9 bases between. CDR1 and CDR2 from the germline V gene are LNHNV and YYDKDF (reference sequence). CDR3 sequence reads: CATSRGRGAYEQYF. For the CDR3, the DNA is TGTGCCACCAGCAGAGGCAGGGGGGCCTACGAGCAGTACTTC.

This chain links TRBV5-6 with TRBJ2-5; 8 nucleotides align to TRBD2. V shed 7 bases and J 2 bases; nucleotides not matched to a gene: 13. This CDR3 has 16 amino acids. CDR1 is SGHDT, CDR2 YYEEEE, per germline. CDR3 sequence reads: CASDGGAGAGQETQYF. The CDR3 nucleotides are TGTGCCAGCGACGGGGGGGCGGGAGCGGGGCAAGAGACCCAGTACTTC.

The chain uses TRBV5-1 and TRBJ2-1, with 10 bases lining up with TRBD2. V shed 2 bases, J shed 5 bases, and the junction held 13 bases outside the gene matches. From germline, CDR1 is SGHRS and CDR2 YFSETQ. CDR3 length: 18 amino acids. CDR3 DNA sequence: TGCGCCAGCAGCTTTCGTAATAGCGGGAGGCGCGTGAACAATGAGCAGTTCTTC. It encodes CASSFRNSGRRVNNEQFF.